The TCR beta chain described here comes from a study of blood T cell repertoires in COVID-19 (dated by TCRdb to between 2020 and 2021). Turning to the overall study: Samples from collaborators originated in the United States, Italy and Spain and spanned both the acute and convalescent phases of COVID-19. The prospective study material was composed of cDNA or gDNA derived from T cells, B-cell-depleted T cells, or PBMCs. Deeply sampled blood TCRbeta repertoires from subjects exposed to, actively infected with, or recovered from COVID-19 were included in the dataset. The repertoires were released in a freely available public database meant as a resource for research on the immune response to SARS-CoV-2. The samples were drawn from two sources: the first 160 participants of the ongoing ImmuneRACE study, and 950 to 1,500 subjects contributed by 6 global collaborators. Sample metadata almost always included a de-identified subject ID, COVID-19 status, age in years and sex. Where HLA class I and class II types were available, the types were taken from metadata supplied by the sample provider, not from assay-based typing.

TCRbeta CDR3 regions were amplified from genomic DNA by means of the immunoSEQ Assay, a bias-controlled multiplex PCR. Under the source paper's analysis protocol: Within the assay, amplification of reference gene primers was used to estimate how many nucleated cells each sample contained. To quantify the absolute abundance of each unique TCRbeta CDR3 rearrangement, sequence reads were collapsed and filtered. Productive Simpson clonality was computed per sample as the square root of Simpson's diversity index over productive rearrangements. In its TCRdb copy, this immuneACCESS table keeps in-frame sequences only and misses some clones. Where compared with another copy, unresolved V genes explain less than half of these, and the others have no known cause. Clonal size and the V and J genes are those of that table, whereas D and trimming came from the DNA. A total of about 180,000 clones appear in this sample, about 81% of them only once. Of the sample, about 12% falls within the top ten clones.

One collaborating source in Seattle enrolled patients during active infection and followed them longitudinally through the course of disease. Each collaborating institution followed its own protocols to collect whole blood in K2EDTA tubes. For TCRbeta analysis, collaborators shipped samples as frozen whole blood, isolated PBMCs, or DNA extracted from either of those sample types. The germline V gene provides CDR1 SNHLY and CDR2 FYNNEI. V and J are trimmed by 10 bases and 5 bases, and the gene matches miss 10 bases of the junction. The CDR3 runs 14 amino acids, cysteine and phenylalanine included. Left in the record is the CDR3 DNA by itself, 42 bases read in frame from the first base. Here is what the overall study found, with its caveats: Clinical and demographic metadata were provided uncurated, with the amount varying by source and participant.

The table lists this clone with a few counts. This clone's antigen is unknown. No base quality information exists; no much larger clone differs at one position. This sequence originates from a woman aged 80 or over with COVID-19, enrolled during active disease. Sequencing used peripheral blood. This chain is built from TRBV2 and TRBJ1-4; TRBD1 matches 7 bases in the middle. The DNA sequence is TGTGCCAACTCAGAAGGAGGGGGCAATGAAAAACTGTTTTTT. Translated, it reads CANSEGGGNEKLFF.